One sample yielded the 10 T cell receptor beta chains listed below, sequenced in a study of identical twins. TCRdb used MiXCR to reprocess the 5' RACE reads, holding one entry per CDR3 protein. The sample has about 900,000 distinct CDR3 sequences, about 12% seen once. This same sample was also part of a study on yellow fever vaccine responses in identical twins.

The sample comprised PBMCs. These receptors all come from a woman aged 18-29 years in good health.

This clonotype was seen a few times. The CDR3 is CATSDSGTSRNEQFF. CDR3 nucleotide sequence: TGTGCCACCAGTGATTCGGGGACTAGCAGGAATGAGCAGTTCTTC. The chain carries TRBV24-1 and TRBJ2-1, with TRBD2 matching 9 bases. V shed 2 bases, J shed 7 bases, and the junction held 5 bases outside the gene matches. Germline V lookup: CDR1 KGHDR, CDR2 SFDVKD. The CDR3 sequence is 15 residues long.

This chain links TRBV29-1 with TRBJ2-7; 12 bases are a match to TRBD2. With V trimmed by 2 bases and J by 3 bases, 2 bases remained unmatched. From germline, CDR1 is SQVTM and CDR2 ANQGSEA. The CDR3 length is 14 residues. CDR3: CSVETGLAGYEQYF. In DNA, the CDR3 is TGCAGCGTTGAAACGGGACTAGCGGGCTACGAGCAGTACTTC.

The chain is built from TRBV20-1 and TRBJ1-1; D is uncertain. Germline V lookup: CDR1 DFQATT, CDR2 SNEGSKA (reference sequence). The length of the CDR3 is 12 residues. The V and J ends lost 1 base and 3 bases respectively, with 6 bases between them. The CDR3 coding sequence is TGCAGTGCTAGAGGGGGAGACACTGAAGCTTTCTTT. It is translated as CSARGGDTEAFF.

The V call is TRBV4-1, the J call TRBJ2-2; 9 bases line up with TRBD2. The CDR3 is made up of 18 amino acids. Germline V CDR1 and CDR2: MGHRA, YSYEKL. J was trimmed by 5 bases and V by 4 bases; bases with no gene match: 14. The CDR3, as DNA: TGCGCCAGCAGCCGTAACCCCCCGGCGCGGGGGGGGACCGGGGAGCTGTTTTTT. This gives the protein CASSRNPPARGGTGELFF.

The chain carries TRBV29-1 and TRBJ2-2, with D tentatively TRBD1 (6 bases). Trimming took off 0 bases at V and 6 bases at J, with 17 bases between the two ends. Germline lookup yields CDR1 SQVTM and CDR2 ANQGSEA. The CDR3 sequence is 16 residues long. DNA of the CDR3: TGCAGCGTTGAAGAATCAGGGGCCGGTTTCGCCGGGGAGCTGTTTTTT. Amino acid sequence: CSVEESGAGFAGELFF.

V usage is TRBV3-1 and J usage is TRBJ1-1; D remains ambiguous. The V end was cut by 2 bases, the J end by 2 bases, with 6 bases between. This CDR3 region has 13 residues. Germline V gene lookup returns CDR1 LGHDT and CDR2 YNNKEL (reference sequence). The CDR3 spells CASSQLINTEAFF. In DNA, the CDR3 is TGTGCCAGCAGCCAACTGATTAACACTGAAGCTTTCTTT.

This clonotype has just a few counts. The chain links TRBV28 to TRBJ2-2; 13 bases agree with TRBD2. The germline CDR1 and CDR2 sequences are MDHEN and SYDVKM. CDR3 length: 17 amino acids. V was pared by 6 bases and J by 5 bases, with 9 bases of the junction left unmatched. The CDR3 nucleotides read TGTGCCAGCAGCTCCGGGACTAGCGGGAAACGTACCGGGGAGCTGTTTTTT. It specifies CASSSGTSGKRTGELFF.

The genes are TRBV21-1 and TRBJ1-2; TRBD1 is the table's D call and was not checked against the DNA. TRBV21-1 is flagged as a pseudogene. The CDR3 covers 16 residues. The CDR3 region is CASSKDRSHEGYGYTF. Written as DNA, the CDR3 is TGTGCCAGCAGCAAAGATCGCAGCCATGAGGGGTATGGCTACACCTTC.

This clonotype was counted between two and nine times. V usage is TRBV29-1 and J usage is TRBJ1-2, with a tentative D call TRBD1 (6 bases). Germline CDR1 reads SQVTM; CDR2 reads ANQGSEA. Trimming pared 6 bases from V and 2 bases from J, leaving 10 bases between. There are 12 residues in the CDR3. CDR3 sequence: CSVTTGNYGYTF. DNA for the CDR3: TGCAGCGTCACGACAGGAAACTATGGCTACACCTTC.

This clonotype was seen a handful of times. The chain carries TRBV5-1 and TRBJ1-2, with D possibly matching TRBD1 (6 bases). The V and J ends lost 4 bases and 8 bases respectively, with 18 bases between them. The CDR3 has 14 residues. Looked up from germline, CDR1 is SGHRS and CDR2 is YFSETQ. CDR3 loop: CASSPGGQGLGYTF. The DNA of the CDR3 is TGCGCCAGCAGCCCCGGCGGTCAGGGGTTGGGCTACACCTTC.